The clone carrying this TCR beta chain was seen at least ten times. Its antigen is as yet unknown. Trimming at V came to 5 bases and at J to 6 bases, leaving 5 bases not matched to a gene. Germline V gives CDR1 DFQATT, CDR2 SNEGSKA (reference sequence). CDR3 length: 13 amino acids. Libraries for TCR beta were made by quantitative 5'-RACE with molecular barcodes. One entry per CDR3 protein results from TCRdb running MiXCR on the 5' RACE reads. The table shows roughly 230,000 distinct CDR3 sequences, with approximately 7.6% occurring only once. The record originates from a study of CD8 T cells in ankylosing spondylitis. Study-wide points: Matched ankylosing spondylitis synovial fluid reportedly contained a significantly enriched population of disease-linked clones.

This sequence was found in a female donor with ankylosing spondylitis or in good health (not recorded which). The material sequenced was blood, either unsorted or a sorted T cell fraction (not recorded which). V is TRBV20-1 and J is TRBJ2-7; 12 nucleotides agree with TRBD2. The CDR3 DNA is TGCAGTGCTGGAGGACTAGCGGGATTCGAGCAGTACTTC. It yields the protein CSAGGLAGFEQYF.